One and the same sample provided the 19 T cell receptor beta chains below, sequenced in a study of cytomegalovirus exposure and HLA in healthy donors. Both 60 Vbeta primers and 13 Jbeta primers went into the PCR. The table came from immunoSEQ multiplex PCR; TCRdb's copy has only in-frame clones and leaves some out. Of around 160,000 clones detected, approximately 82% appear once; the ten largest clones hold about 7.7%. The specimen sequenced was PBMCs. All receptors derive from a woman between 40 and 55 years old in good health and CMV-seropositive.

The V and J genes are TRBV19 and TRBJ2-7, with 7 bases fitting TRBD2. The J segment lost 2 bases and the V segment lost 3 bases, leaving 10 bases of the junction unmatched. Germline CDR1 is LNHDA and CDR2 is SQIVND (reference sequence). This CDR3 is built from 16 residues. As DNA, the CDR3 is TGTGCCAGTAGTATTCAATCTCGACTAGCCCCCTACGAGCAGTACTTC. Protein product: CASSIQSRLAPYEQYF.

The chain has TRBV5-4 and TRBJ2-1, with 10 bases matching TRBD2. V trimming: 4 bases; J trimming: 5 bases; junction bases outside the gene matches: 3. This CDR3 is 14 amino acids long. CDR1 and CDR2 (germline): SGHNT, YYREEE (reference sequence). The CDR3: CASSRTSGHNEQFF. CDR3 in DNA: TGTGCCAGCAGCCGGACTAGCGGACACAATGAGCAGTTCTTC.

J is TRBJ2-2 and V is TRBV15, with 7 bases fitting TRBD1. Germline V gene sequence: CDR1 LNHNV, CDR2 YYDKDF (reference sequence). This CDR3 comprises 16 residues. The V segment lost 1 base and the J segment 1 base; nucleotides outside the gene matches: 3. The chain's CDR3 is CATSRVGTENTGELFF. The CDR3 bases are TGTGCCACCAGCAGAGTCGGGACAGAGAACACCGGGGAGCTGTTTTTT.

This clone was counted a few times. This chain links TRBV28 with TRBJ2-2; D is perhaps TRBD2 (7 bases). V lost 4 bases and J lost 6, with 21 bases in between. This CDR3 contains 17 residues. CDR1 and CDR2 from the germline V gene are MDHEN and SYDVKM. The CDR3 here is CASSSTGRGLVSGELFF. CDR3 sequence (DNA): TGTGCCAGCAGTTCCACAGGGCGGGGGTTAGTGTCCGGGGAGCTGTTTTTT.

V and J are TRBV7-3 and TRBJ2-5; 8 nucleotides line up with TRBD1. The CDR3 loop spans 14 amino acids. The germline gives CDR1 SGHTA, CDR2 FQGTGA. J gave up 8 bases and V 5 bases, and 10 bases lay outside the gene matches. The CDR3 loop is CASSPGTGGETQYF. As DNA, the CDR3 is TGTGCCAGCAGCCCGGGGACAGGTGGAGAAACCCAGTACTTC.

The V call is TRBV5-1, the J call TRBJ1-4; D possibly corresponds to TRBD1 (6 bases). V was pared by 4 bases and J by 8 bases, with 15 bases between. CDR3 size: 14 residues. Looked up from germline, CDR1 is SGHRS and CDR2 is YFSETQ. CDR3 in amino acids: CASSTDSPREKLFF. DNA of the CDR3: TGCGCCAGCAGCACGGACAGCCCAAGGGAAAAACTGTTTTTT.

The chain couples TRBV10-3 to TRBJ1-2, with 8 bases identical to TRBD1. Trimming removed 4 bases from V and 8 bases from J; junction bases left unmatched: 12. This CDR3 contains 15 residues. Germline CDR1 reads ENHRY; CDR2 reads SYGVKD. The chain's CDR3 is CAISGGRQGNIGYTF. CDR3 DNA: TGTGCCATCAGTGGGGGCCGACAGGGGAATATAGGCTACACCTTC.

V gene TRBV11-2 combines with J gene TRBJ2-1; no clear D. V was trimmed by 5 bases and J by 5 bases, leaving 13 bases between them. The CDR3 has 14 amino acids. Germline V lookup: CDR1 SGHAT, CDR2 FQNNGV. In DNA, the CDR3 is TGTGCCAGCAGCCCGAGCCCCGACAACAATGAGCAGTTCTTC. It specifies CASSPSPDNNEQFF.

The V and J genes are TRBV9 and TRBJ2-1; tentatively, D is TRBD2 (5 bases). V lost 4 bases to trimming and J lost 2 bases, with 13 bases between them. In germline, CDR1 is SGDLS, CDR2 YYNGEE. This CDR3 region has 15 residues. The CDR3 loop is CASSPRLAAYNEQFF. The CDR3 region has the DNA TGTGCCAGCAGCCCTCGCCTAGCTGCCTACAATGAGCAGTTCTTC.

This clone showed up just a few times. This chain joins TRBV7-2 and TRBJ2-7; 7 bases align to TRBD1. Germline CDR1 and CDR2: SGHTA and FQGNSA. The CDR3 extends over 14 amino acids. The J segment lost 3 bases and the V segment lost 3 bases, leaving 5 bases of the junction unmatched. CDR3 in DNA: TGTGCCAGCAGCTTCCAGGGGGTGGGCTACGAGCAGTACTTC. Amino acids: CASSFQGVGYEQYF. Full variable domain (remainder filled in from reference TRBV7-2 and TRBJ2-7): GAGVSQSPSNKVTEKGKDVELRCDPISGHTALYWYRQSLGQGLEFLIYFQGNSAPDKSGLPSDRFSAERTGGSVSTLTIQRTQQEDSAVYLCASSFQGVGYEQYFGPGTRLTVT.

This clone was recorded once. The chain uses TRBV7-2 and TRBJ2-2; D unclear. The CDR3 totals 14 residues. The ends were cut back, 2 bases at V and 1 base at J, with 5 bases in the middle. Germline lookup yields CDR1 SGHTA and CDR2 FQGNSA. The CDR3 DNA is TGTGCCAGCAGCTTATACGGGAACACCGGGGAGCTGTTTTTT. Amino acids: CASSLYGNTGELFF.

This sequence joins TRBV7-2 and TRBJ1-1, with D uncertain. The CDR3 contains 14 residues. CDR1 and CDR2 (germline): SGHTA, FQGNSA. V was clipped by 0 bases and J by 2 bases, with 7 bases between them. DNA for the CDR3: TGTGCCAGCAGCTTAGCGCGGGGTAACACTGAAGCTTTCTTT. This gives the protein CASSLARGNTEAFF.

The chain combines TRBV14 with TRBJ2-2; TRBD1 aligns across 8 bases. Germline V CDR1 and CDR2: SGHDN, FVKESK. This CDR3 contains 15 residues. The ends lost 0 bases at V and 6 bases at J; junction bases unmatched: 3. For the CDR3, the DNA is TGTGCCAGCAGCCAAGACCGGACAGGGTCCGGGGAGCTGTTTTTT. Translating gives CASSQDRTGSGELFF.

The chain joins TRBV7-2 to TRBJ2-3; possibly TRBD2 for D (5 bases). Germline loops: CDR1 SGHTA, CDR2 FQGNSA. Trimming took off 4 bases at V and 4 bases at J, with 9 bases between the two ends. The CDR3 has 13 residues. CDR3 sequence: CASSSTRADTQYF. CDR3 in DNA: TGTGCCAGCAGCTCCACTAGAGCAGATACGCAGTATTTT.

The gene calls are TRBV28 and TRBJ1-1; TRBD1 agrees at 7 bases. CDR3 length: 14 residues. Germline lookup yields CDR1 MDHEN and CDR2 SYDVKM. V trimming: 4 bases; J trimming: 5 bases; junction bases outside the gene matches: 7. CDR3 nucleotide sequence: TGTGCCAGCAGTTGGGACAGAATCAAGACTGAAGCTTTCTTT. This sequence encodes CASSWDRIKTEAFF.

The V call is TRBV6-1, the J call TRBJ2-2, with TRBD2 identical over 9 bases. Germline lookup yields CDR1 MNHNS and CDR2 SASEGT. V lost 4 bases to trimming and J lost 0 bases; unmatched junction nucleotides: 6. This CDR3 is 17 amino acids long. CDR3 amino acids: CASSGLAEPTNTGELFF. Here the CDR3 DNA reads TGTGCCAGCAGTGGACTAGCGGAGCCGACGAACACCGGGGAGCTGTTTTTT.

This CDR3 is CASSYRTVPYEQYF. The CDR3 nucleotides are TGTGCCAGCAGTTACAGGACAGTACCCTACGAGCAGTACTTC. This sequence joins TRBV6-5 and TRBJ2-7; tentatively, D is TRBD1 (6 bases). The V end lost 2 bases, the J end lost 2 bases, and 10 bases lay between the germline ends. Germline CDR1 is MNHEY and CDR2 is SVGAGI. This CDR3 is built from 14 residues.

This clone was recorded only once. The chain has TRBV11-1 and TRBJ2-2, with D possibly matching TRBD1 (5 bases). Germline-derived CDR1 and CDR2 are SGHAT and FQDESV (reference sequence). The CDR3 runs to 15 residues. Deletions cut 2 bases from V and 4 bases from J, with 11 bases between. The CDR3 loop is CASSLRTPATGELFF. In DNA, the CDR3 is TGTGCCAGCAGCTTAAGGACACCCGCCACCGGGGAGCTGTTTTTT.

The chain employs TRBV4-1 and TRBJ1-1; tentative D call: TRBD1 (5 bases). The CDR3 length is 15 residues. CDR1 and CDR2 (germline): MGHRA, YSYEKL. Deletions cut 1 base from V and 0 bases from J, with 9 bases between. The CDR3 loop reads CASSQGADMNTEAFF. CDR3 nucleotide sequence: TGCGCCAGCAGCCAAGGGGCGGACATGAACACTGAAGCTTTCTTT.